The present T cell receptor beta chain was sequenced within a study of blood T cell repertoires in COVID-19. In the study overall: The analysed material was cDNA or gDNA that came from T cells, B-cell-depleted T cells, or PBMCs.

Followed longitudinally, the Seattle patients had been enrolled during active infection. This CDR3 comprises 14 residues. V dropped 0 bases and J dropped 3 bases, with 9 bases sitting between them. Germline CDR1 and CDR2: SGHKS and YYEKEE (reference sequence). Under the authors' procedure: Amplification from reference gene primers served as the basis for estimated nucleated cell counts. Produced via immunoSEQ multiplex PCR; TCRdb's table is partial and in-frame only. V and J calls and clone size are given by that table; D and trimming were obtained from the DNA. The data show about 230,000 clones, about 87% seen once.

Sequencing was performed on peripheral blood. The origin of this receptor is a man aged 25 to 40 with COVID-19, enrolled during active disease. The chain is built from TRBV5-5 and TRBJ1-1, with D maybe TRBD1 (5 bases). The CDR3 DNA is TGTGCCAGCAGCTTGGGTTGGGGGGACACTGAAGCTTTCTTT. Its translation is CASSLGWGDTEAFF.